These 21 T cell receptor beta chains originate from one sample sequenced in a study of T cell responses to AZD1222 COVID-19 vaccine. Produced via immunoSEQ multiplex PCR; TCRdb's table is partial and in-frame only. The sample lists about 170,000 clones, 80% to 95% seen once, with 3.5% to 5% in the top ten. The sequencing here drew on peripheral blood, taken on day 0 of AZD1222 vaccination. The receptor set was obtained from an adult in good health.

The chain uses TRBV19 and TRBJ1-6; 8 bases are shared with TRBD1. This CDR3 comprises 12 residues. Germline V gives CDR1 LNHDA, CDR2 SQIVND (reference sequence). V shed 10 bases, J shed 8 bases, and the junction held 4 bases outside the gene matches. The CDR3 spells CATGQGYSPLHF. The CDR3 coding sequence is TGTGCCACCGGACAGGGTTATTCACCCCTCCACTTT.

The chain recombines TRBV19 with TRBJ2-1, with TRBD1 identical over 7 bases. Germline assignment: CDR1 LNHDA and CDR2 SQIVND (reference sequence). The CDR3 extends over 12 amino acids. With 6 bases clipped from V and 7 bases from J, the junction kept 3 bases outside the gene matches. Written as DNA, the CDR3 is TGTGCCAGTAGGGGACAGAGGAATGAGCAGTTCTTC. This translates into CASRGQRNEQFF.

J is TRBJ2-5 and V is TRBV10-1; possible D gene TRBD2, 5 bases. Germline values: CDR1 WNHNN, CDR2 SYGVQD (reference sequence). V was cut by 5 bases and J by 4 bases, with 8 bases left in between. This CDR3 has 12 residues. CDR3 bases: TGCGCCAGCAGTCGGAGCGGAGAGACCCAGTACTTC. This sequence encodes CASSRSGETQYF.

The gene calls are TRBV10-2 and TRBJ2-2; no clear D. Trimming left V 4 bases short and J 1 base short, with 13 bases between. Germline assignment: CDR1 WSHSY and CDR2 SAAADI. The length of the CDR3 is 16 residues. The CDR3 region is CASSGRTVMNTGELFF. The CDR3 coding sequence is TGCGCCAGCAGTGGAAGGACGGTAATGAACACCGGGGAGCTGTTTTTT.

V and J are TRBV4-1 and TRBJ1-6; no clear D gene. Trimming took 0 bases from V and 10 from J, leaving 16 bases between them. CDR1 and CDR2 from the germline V gene are MGHRA and YSYEKL. The CDR3 spans 16 residues. The CDR3 reads CASSQDPTGPYSPLHF. CDR3 coding DNA: TGCGCCAGCAGCCAAGATCCGACCGGGCCGTACTCACCCCTCCACTTT.

This sequence joins TRBV27 and TRBJ2-7; the D gene is possibly TRBD1 (5 bases). Trimming took 5 bases from V and 2 from J, leaving 16 bases between them. This CDR3 is built from 15 residues. CDR1 is MNHEY and CDR2 is SMNVEV in the germline V gene (reference sequence). The CDR3 DNA follows: TGTGCCAGCAGTCCAGGACAACCTGGGGCCTACGAGCAGTACTTC. Translating gives CASSPGQPGAYEQYF.

The rearrangement joins TRBV9 to TRBJ1-1; D not certain. V dropped 0 bases and J dropped 7 bases, with 10 bases sitting between them. The length of the CDR3 is 13 residues. CDR1 is SGDLS, CDR2 YYNGEE, per germline. The CDR3 region has the DNA TGTGCCAGCAGCGTAGCCCCGTCTGGTGAAGCTTTCTTT. Encoded protein: CASSVAPSGEAFF. Full variable domain (outside the CDR3, taken from reference TRBV9 and TRBJ1-1): DSGVTQTPKHLITATGQRVTLRCSPRSGDLSVYWYQQSLDQGLQFLIQYYNGEERAKGNILERFSAQQFPDLHSELNLSSLELGDSALYFCASSVAPSGEAFFGQGTRLTVV.

The chain is built from TRBV5-4 and TRBJ1-2; D is unclear. V was cut by 4 bases and J by 8 bases, with 18 bases left in between. The CDR3 is 14 amino acids. From germline, CDR1 is SGHNT and CDR2 YYREEE (reference sequence). CDR3 amino acids: CASSPISKRVGYTF. DNA of the CDR3: TGTGCCAGCAGCCCAATATCCAAGCGAGTCGGCTACACCTTC.

This sequence joins TRBV13 and TRBJ2-7; D may be TRBD1 (5 bases). V lost 5 bases and J 0 bases, leaving 11 bases between the germline ends. The CDR3 is made up of 14 amino acids. Looked up from germline, CDR1 is PRHDT and CDR2 is FYEKMQ (reference sequence). The CDR3 DNA sequence: TGTGCCAGCAGCCCCCGACAGACCTCCTACGAGCAGTACTTC. Translated: CASSPRQTSYEQYF.

The chain links TRBV2 to TRBJ1-3, with D possibly matching TRBD1 (6 bases). The CDR3 extends over 14 amino acids. The V and J ends lost 2 bases and 5 bases respectively, with 10 bases between them. Germline assignment: CDR1 SNHLY and CDR2 FYNNEI. In DNA, the CDR3 is TGTGCCAGCAGTGAATCGACAGGCCGAAACACCATATATTTT. As protein: CASSESTGRNTIYF.

The J gene is TRBJ1-1, the V gene TRBV6-5; D remains ambiguous. The CDR3 extends over 11 amino acids. The germline V and J ends were trimmed by 7 bases and 6 bases, with 9 bases remaining between them. Germline CDR1 reads MNHEY; CDR2 reads SVGAGI. The CDR3 loop reads CASTRVAEAFF. CDR3 DNA sequence: TGTGCCAGCACTAGGGTCGCTGAAGCTTTCTTT.

V gene TRBV10-1 combines with J gene TRBJ2-1; TRBD2 matches at 8 bases. Germline assignment: CDR1 WNHNN and CDR2 SYGVQD (reference sequence). With V trimmed by 10 bases and J by 4 bases, 12 bases remained unmatched. This CDR3 is built from 15 residues. This chain's CDR3 is CATRRSSGMYNEQFF. The CDR3 DNA reads TGCGCCACCAGAAGGAGTAGCGGGATGTACAATGAGCAGTTCTTC.

The V call is TRBV5-1, the J call TRBJ1-2, with a weak D call TRBD1 (5 bases). The CDR3 is 16 residues long. From germline, CDR1 is SGHRS and CDR2 YFSETQ. Between the trimmed V and J ends, which lost 3 bases and 8 bases, there was a span of 23 bases. This CDR3 reads CASSSLPGLQVYGYTF. Here the CDR3 DNA reads TGCGCCAGCAGCTCTCTTCCGGGCCTACAGGTATACGGCTACACCTTC.

The V gene is TRBV19, the J gene TRBJ1-4, with D unresolved. The CDR3 totals 14 residues. Trimming shortened V by 3 bases and J by 4 bases, and 9 bases separated the two germline ends. The V gene's germline CDR1 is LNHDA and CDR2 SQIVND (reference sequence). The chain's CDR3 is CASSIEQNNEKLFF. The CDR3 bases are TGTGCCAGTAGTATCGAACAGAATAATGAAAAACTGTTTTTT.

The chain recombines TRBV6-5 with TRBJ2-1; a possible D gene is TRBD1 (5 bases). V was trimmed by 0 bases and J by 0 bases, leaving 9 bases between them. Germline CDR1 is MNHEY and CDR2 is SVGAGI. The CDR3 covers 16 residues. CDR3 DNA: TGTGCCAGCAGTTACTCTGGCGGACACTCCTACAATGAGCAGTTCTTC. Translating gives CASSYSGGHSYNEQFF.

This clone was seen only once. V gene TRBV3-1 (or the pseudogene TRBV3-2) combines with J gene TRBJ1-2; D remains ambiguous. Trimming shortened V by 1 base and J by 8 bases, and 11 bases separated the two germline ends. CDR3 length: 13 residues. The germline CDR1 and CDR2 sequences are LGHDT and YNNKEL (reference sequence). CDR3 sequence (DNA): TGTGCCAGCAGCCAAGTACCCGAGGTAGGCTACACCTTC. Translation gives CASSQVPEVGYTF.

The chain is built from TRBV14 and TRBJ1-1; D gene uncertain. The germline V gene has CDR1 SGHDN and CDR2 FVKESK. This CDR3 contains 15 residues. Trimming stripped 7 bases from V and 1 base from J, with 16 bases between. The CDR3 region has the DNA TGTGCCAGCACCCCGGTCCTCTTCGGGAACACTGAAGCTTTCTTT. It specifies CASTPVLFGNTEAFF.

This clone came up once. V and J are TRBV5-4 and TRBJ1-3, with a possible D match to TRBD1 (5 bases). In germline, CDR1 is SGHNT, CDR2 YYREEE (reference sequence). There are 16 residues in the CDR3. The germline V and J ends were trimmed by 2 bases and 0 bases, with 12 bases remaining between them. CDR3 coding DNA: TGTGCCAGCAGCTTCGCAGGGACGAGCTCTGGAAACACCATATATTTT. Amino acids: CASSFAGTSSGNTIYF.

The rearrangement links TRBV2 to TRBJ1-5; no clear D. This CDR3 is 14 amino acids long. V lost 8 bases to trimming and J lost 3 bases, with 14 bases between them. Germline CDR1 and CDR2: SNHLY and FYNNEI. CDR3 loop: CASSQEVVNQPQHF. CDR3 coding DNA: TGTGCCAGCTCCCAGGAGGTCGTCAATCAGCCCCAGCATTTT.

This clone was detected only once. This chain joins TRBV19 and TRBJ1-5, with D possibly matching TRBD1 (5 bases). Trimming took 6 bases from V and 4 from J, leaving 22 bases between them. From germline, CDR1 is LNHDA and CDR2 SQIVND (reference sequence). This CDR3 has 17 amino acids. Written as DNA, the CDR3 is TGTGCCAGTAGCCCGCGCGGATCGGGACGGTCGAATCAGCCCCAGCATTTT. Protein sequence: CASSPRGSGRSNQPQHF.

The chain couples TRBV10-3 to TRBJ1-5; D possibly corresponds to TRBD1 (5 bases). The V gene's germline CDR1 is ENHRY and CDR2 SYGVKD. The V and J ends lost 0 bases and 5 bases respectively, with 8 bases between them. The CDR3 has 14 residues. In nucleotides, the CDR3 is TGTGCCATCAGTGAGTCGGGGGGGGATCAGCCCCAGCATTTT. Protein product: CAISESGGDQPQHF.